These 9 T cell receptor beta chains were all obtained from the same sample, sequenced in a study of T-cell memory formation after mild COVID-19. TCRdb reprocessed the 5' RACE reads via MiXCR and lists one record per CDR3 protein. This sample has around 420,000 distinct CDR3 sequences, with 20% to 25% found just once. Sample: PBMCs or a T cell subset sorted from them (not recorded which). Receptors were obtained from an adult woman who had mild COVID-19 (a few samples of this study predate the infection). Cell type and time point are not known.

This clonotype was counted a few times. J is TRBJ2-5 and V is TRBV5-1; possible D gene TRBD2, 6 bases. Germline assignment: CDR1 SGHRS and CDR2 YFSETQ. V lost 0 bases and J lost 5, with 17 bases in between. This CDR3 has 16 residues. CDR3 nucleotide sequence: TGCGCCAGCAGCTTGGGCGGGGTAGGGGCCGTGGAGACCCAGTACTTC. Protein: CASSLGGVGAVETQYF.

This clonotype was seen a single time. J is TRBJ1-2 and V is TRBV15; 10 bases line up with TRBD1. Germline-derived CDR1 and CDR2 are LNHNV and YYDKDF (reference sequence). V was clipped by 6 bases and J by 5 bases; unmatched bases: 9. The CDR3 runs to 15 residues. CDR3: CATSPDRGAVYGYTF. For the CDR3, the DNA is TGTGCCACCAGTCCGGACAGGGGGGCCGTGTATGGCTACACCTTC.

The rearrangement joins TRBV7-3 to TRBJ2-2; weak D call: TRBD2 (6 bases). V was pared by 1 base and J by 1 base, with 10 bases between. This CDR3 spans 16 amino acids. Germline CDR1 is SGHTA and CDR2 is FQGTGA. The CDR3 reads CASSLNGRGNTGELFF. The DNA for the CDR3 is TGTGCCAGCAGCTTAAACGGGAGAGGGAACACCGGGGAGCTGTTTTTT. Full variable domain (missing parts from reference TRBV7-3 and TRBJ2-2): GAGVSQTPSNKVTEKGKYVELRCDPISGHTALYWYRQSLGQGPEFLIYFQGTGAADDSGLPNDRFFAVRPEGSVSTLKIQRTERGDSAVYLCASSLNGRGNTGELFFGEGSRLTVL.

The V call is TRBV25-1, the J call TRBJ2-1; 10 bases line up with TRBD2. With 2 bases clipped from V and 7 bases from J, the junction kept 5 bases outside the gene matches. This CDR3 is 15 amino acids long. Germline V lookup: CDR1 MGHDK, CDR2 SYGVNS. CDR3 DNA: TGTGCCAGCAGTGAAAGCGGGAGGGCCGTAAATGAGCAGTTCTTC. Residues: CASSESGRAVNEQFF.

This chain joins TRBV4-1 and TRBJ1-2, with D uncertain. V was clipped by 5 bases and J by 8 bases, with 18 bases between them. CDR3 length equals 14 residues. The germline V gene has CDR1 MGHRA and CDR2 YSYEKL. The CDR3: CASSDLAVYGGYTF. Here the CDR3 DNA reads TGCGCCAGCAGCGACCTAGCTGTTTATGGGGGCTACACCTTC.

The J gene is TRBJ2-7, the V gene TRBV7-2, with TRBD2 matching over 8 bases. Germline assignment: CDR1 SGHTA and CDR2 FQGNSA. CDR3 length: 11 amino acids. With V trimmed by 6 bases and J by 9 bases, 4 bases remained unmatched. CDR3 amino acids: CASRDSGAQYF. The DNA for the CDR3 is TGTGCCAGCAGAGATAGCGGGGCGCAGTACTTC.

This clonotype was observed a few times. The chain combines TRBV21-1 with TRBJ2-5; TRBD2, the D gene given by the table, was not confirmed from the DNA. TRBV21-1 is a recognized pseudogene. This CDR3 comprises 17 residues. The CDR3 is CASSKVRGGFTQETQYF. For the CDR3, the DNA is TGTGCCAGCAGCAAAGTCCGGGGGGGCTTCACCCAAGAGACCCAGTACTTC.

V is TRBV7-2 and J is TRBJ1-1; perhaps TRBD1 as D (6 bases). The germline V gene has CDR1 SGHTA and CDR2 FQGNSA. The CDR3 loop spans 17 amino acids. V was shortened by 5 bases and J by 1 base, with 20 bases between the two germline ends. CDR3 loop: CASSPRPGGPTNTEAFF. CDR3 nucleotide sequence: TGTGCCAGCAGCCCCCGGCCCGGGGGGCCGACGAACACTGAAGCTTTCTTT.

The chain employs TRBV13 and TRBJ2-7; possibly TRBD1 for D (7 bases). The ends were cut back, 4 bases at V and 6 bases at J, with 13 bases in the middle. The germline gives CDR1 PRHDT, CDR2 FYEKMQ (reference sequence). This CDR3 is 13 amino acids long. The CDR3 spells CASSSIQGGEQYF. Here the CDR3 DNA reads TGTGCCAGCAGCTCTATCCAGGGGGGCGAGCAGTACTTC. The complete variable domain, with remaining parts taken from reference TRBV13 and TRBJ2-7, reads AAGVIQSPRHLIKEKRETATLKCYPIPRHDTVYWYQQGPGQDPQFLISFYEKMQSDKGSIPDRFSAQQFSDYHSELNMSSLELGDSALYFCASSSIQGGEQYFGPGTRLTVT.